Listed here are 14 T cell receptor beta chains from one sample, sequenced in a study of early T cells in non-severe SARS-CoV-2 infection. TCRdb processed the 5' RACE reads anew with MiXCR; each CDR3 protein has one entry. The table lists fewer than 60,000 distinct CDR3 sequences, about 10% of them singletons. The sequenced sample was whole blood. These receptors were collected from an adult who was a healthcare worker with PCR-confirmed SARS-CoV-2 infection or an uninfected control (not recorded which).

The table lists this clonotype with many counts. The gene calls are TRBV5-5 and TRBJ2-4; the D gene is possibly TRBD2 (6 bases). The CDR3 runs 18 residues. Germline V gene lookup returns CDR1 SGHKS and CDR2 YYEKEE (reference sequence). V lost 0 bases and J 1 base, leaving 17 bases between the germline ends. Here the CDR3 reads CASSLALRRGKAKNIQYF. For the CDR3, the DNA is TGTGCCAGCAGCTTGGCCCTCCGGAGGGGAAAGGCCAAAAACATTCAGTACTTC.

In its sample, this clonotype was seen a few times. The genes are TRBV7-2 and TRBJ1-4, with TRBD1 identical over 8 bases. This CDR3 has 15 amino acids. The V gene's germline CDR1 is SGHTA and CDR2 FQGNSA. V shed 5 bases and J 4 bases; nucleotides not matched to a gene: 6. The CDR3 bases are TGTGCCAGCAGCCTATCAGGGGGCCGTAATGAAAAACTGTTTTTT. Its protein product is CASSLSGGRNEKLFF.

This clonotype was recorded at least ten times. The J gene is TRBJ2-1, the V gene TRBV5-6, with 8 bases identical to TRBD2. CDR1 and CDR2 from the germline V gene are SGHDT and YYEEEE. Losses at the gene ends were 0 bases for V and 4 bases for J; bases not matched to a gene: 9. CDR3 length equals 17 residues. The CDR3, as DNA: TGTGCCAGCAGCTTGGCAGCGGCTAGCGGGCCTTACAATGAGCAGTTCTTC. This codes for CASSLAAASGPYNEQFF.

The DNA for the CDR3 is TGTGCCAGCAGCCCCCTGGGCCAGCCCCAGCATTTT. Protein sequence: CASSPLGQPQHF. The chain joins TRBV27 to TRBJ1-5; D is unresolved. V lost 6 bases and J lost 7, with 10 bases in between. The CDR3 consists of 12 residues. Germline CDR1 MNHEY, CDR2 SMNVEV (reference sequence).

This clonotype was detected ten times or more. The CDR3 here is CASSYRASGAYEQYF. The CDR3, as DNA: TGTGCCAGCAGTTATAGGGCTAGCGGAGCCTACGAGCAGTACTTC. J is TRBJ2-7 and V is TRBV6-5; TRBD2 matches at 7 bases. The CDR3 contains 15 residues. Germline V CDR1 and CDR2: MNHEY, SVGAGI. Losses at the gene ends were 3 bases for V and 2 bases for J; bases not matched to a gene: 7.

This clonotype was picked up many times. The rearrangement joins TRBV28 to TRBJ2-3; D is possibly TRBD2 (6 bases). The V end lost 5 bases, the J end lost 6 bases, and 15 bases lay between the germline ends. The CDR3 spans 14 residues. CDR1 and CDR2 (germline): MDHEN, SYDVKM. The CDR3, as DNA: TGTGCCAGCAGTCCCGGGACTGTGGCTGATACGCAGTATTTT. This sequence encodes CASSPGTVADTQYF.

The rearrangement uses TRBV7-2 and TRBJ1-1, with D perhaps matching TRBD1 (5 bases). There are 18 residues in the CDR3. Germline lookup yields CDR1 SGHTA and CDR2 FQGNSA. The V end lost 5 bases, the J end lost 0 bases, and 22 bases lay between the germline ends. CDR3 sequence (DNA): TGTGCCAGCAGCCCAATGCCGCAGGGCGGGATCATGAACACTGAAGCTTTCTTT. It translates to CASSPMPQGGIMNTEAFF. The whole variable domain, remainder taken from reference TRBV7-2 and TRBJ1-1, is GAGVSQSPSNKVTEKGKDVELRCDPISGHTALYWYRQSLGQGLEFLIYFQGNSAPDKSGLPSDRFSAERTGGSVSTLTIQRTQQEDSAVYLCASSPMPQGGIMNTEAFFGQGTRLTVV.

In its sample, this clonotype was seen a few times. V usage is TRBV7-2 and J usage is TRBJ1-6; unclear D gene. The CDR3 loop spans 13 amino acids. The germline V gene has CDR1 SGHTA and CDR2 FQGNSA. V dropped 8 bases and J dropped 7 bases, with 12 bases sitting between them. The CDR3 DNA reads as TGTGCCAGCTCCTCAGGTGTCAATTCACCCCTCCACTTT. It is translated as CASSSGVNSPLHF.

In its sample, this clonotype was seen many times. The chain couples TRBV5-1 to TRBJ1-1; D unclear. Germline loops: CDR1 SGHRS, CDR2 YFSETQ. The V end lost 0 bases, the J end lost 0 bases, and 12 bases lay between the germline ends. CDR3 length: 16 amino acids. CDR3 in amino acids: CASSLVAGSLNTEAFF. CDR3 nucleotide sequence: TGCGCCAGCAGCTTGGTCGCGGGTTCCTTGAACACTGAAGCTTTCTTT.

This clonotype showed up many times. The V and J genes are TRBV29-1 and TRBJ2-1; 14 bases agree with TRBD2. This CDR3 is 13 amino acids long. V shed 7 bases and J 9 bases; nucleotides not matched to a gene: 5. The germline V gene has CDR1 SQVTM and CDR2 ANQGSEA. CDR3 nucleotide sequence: TGCAGCGGACTAGCGGGAGGGCCCGGTGAGCAGTTCTTC. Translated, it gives CSGLAGGPGEQFF.

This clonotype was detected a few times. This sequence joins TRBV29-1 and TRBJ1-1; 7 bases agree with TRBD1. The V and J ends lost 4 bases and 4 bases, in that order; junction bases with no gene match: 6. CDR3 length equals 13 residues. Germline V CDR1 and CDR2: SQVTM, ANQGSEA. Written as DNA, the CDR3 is TGCAGCGTTGCCGGGACAGAGGGCACTGAAGCTTTCTTT. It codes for CSVAGTEGTEAFF.

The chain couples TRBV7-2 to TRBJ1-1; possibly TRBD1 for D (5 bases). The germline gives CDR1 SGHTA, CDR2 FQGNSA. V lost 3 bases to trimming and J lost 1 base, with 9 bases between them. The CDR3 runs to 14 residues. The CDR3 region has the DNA TGTGCCAGCAGCTTCGGACACCAGAACACTGAAGCTTTCTTT. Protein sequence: CASSFGHQNTEAFF.

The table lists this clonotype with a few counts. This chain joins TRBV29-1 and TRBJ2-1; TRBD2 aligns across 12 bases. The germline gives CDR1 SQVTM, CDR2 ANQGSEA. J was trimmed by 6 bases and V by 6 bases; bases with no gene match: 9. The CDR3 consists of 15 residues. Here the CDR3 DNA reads TGCAGCGTCAGTCCGACTAGCGGGAGTTTCAATGAGCAGTTCTTC. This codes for CSVSPTSGSFNEQFF.

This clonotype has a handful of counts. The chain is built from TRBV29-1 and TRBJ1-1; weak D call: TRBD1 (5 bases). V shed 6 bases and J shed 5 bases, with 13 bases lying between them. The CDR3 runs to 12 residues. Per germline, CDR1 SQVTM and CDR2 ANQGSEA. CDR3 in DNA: TGCAGCGTCGCTAATCAGGGTACTGAAGCTTTCTTT. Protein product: CSVANQGTEAFF.